What follows describes a single T cell receptor beta chain. These data belong to a study of shared clonotypes between healthy human individuals. Splitting of CD4+ cells produced CD45RA+ naive and CD45RA-negative memory subsets. For each subset, genomic DNA was distributed in equal portions over several immunoSEQ plates. Only in-frame clones appear in the TCRdb table, and some are missing; sequencing was by immunoSEQ multiplex PCR. The sample includes around 1,000,000 clones, 60% to 85% of them seen just once. In germline, CDR1 is MDHEN, CDR2 SYDVKM. Between the trimmed V and J ends, which lost 7 bases and 4 bases, there was a span of 17 bases. The CDR3 extends over 15 amino acids.

Sequences were obtained from memory CD4+ T cells from PBMCs. Subset in this sample: CD45RA-negative fraction. The chain has TRBV28 and TRBJ2-1, with D uncertain. The receptor was isolated from a man aged 18 to 29 in good health. Some clones in this sample may be carry-over from other donors' samples. CDR3 nucleotides: TGTGCCAGCACCCCCCGGTGGAAAGGGTACAATGAGCAGTTCTTC. This gives the protein CASTPRWKGYNEQFF.